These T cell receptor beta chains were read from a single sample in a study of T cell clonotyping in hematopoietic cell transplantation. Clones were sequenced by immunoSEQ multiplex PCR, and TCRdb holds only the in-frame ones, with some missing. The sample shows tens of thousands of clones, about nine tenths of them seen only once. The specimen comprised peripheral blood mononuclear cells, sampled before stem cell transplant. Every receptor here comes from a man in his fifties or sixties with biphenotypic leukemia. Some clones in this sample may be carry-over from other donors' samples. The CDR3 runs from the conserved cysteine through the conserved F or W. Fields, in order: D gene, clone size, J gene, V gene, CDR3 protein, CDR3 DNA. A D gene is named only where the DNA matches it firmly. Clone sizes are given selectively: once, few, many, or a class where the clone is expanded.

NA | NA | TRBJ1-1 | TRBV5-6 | CASIRRVDTEAFF | TGTGCCAGCATCCGACGGGTTGACACTGAAGCTTTCTTT
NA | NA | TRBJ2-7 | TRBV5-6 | CASSYQPGEQYF | TGTGCCAGCAGCTACCAACCTGGCGAGCAGTACTTC
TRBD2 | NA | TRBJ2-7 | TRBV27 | CASWGETSGSYEQYF | TGTGCCAGCTGGGGGGAGACTAGCGGGTCCTACGAGCAGTACTTC
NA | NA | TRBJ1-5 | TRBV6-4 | CASSASGTSNQPQHF | TGTGCCAGCAGTGCTTCTGGAACAAGTAATCAGCCCCAGCATTTT
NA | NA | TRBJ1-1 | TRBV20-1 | CSARQNTEAFF | TGCAGTGCTAGACAAAACACTGAAGCTTTCTTT
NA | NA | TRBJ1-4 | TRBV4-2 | CASSQDPVGTTNEKLFF | TGTGCCAGCAGCCAAGACCCGGTCGGGACCACTAATGAAAAACTGTTTTTT
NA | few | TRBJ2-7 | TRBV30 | CAWSDSFSYEQYF | TGTGCCTGGAGTGACAGTTTCTCCTACGAGCAGTACTTC
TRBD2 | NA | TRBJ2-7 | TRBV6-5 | CASSVAGVYEQYF | TGTGCCAGCAGTGTAGCGGGAGTCTACGAGCAGTACTTC
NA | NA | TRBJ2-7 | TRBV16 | CASRSSGADSYEQYF | TGTGCCAGCAGATCCTCAGGTGCGGATTCCTACGAGCAGTACTTC
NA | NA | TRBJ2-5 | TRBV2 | CASSEAPGRETQYF | TGTGCCAGCAGTGAAGCACCAGGGAGAGAGACCCAGTACTTC
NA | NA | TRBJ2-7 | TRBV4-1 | CASSLGDTHYEQYF | TGCGCCAGCAGCCTCGGGGACACCCACTACGAGCAGTACTTC
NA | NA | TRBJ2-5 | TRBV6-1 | CASSEPETQYF | TGTGCCAGCAGTGAGCCCGAGACCCAGTACTTC
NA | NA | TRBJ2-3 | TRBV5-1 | CASHPGNTDTQYF | TGCGCCAGCCACCCGGGAAACACAGATACGCAGTATTTT
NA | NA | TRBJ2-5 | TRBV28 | CASIGRGTLRAQYF | TGTGCCAGCATAGGACGTGGTACCCTTCGGGCCCAGTACTTC
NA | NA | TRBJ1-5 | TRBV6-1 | CASSEATGLSRPQHF | TGTGCCAGCAGTGAAGCAACGGGCCTTTCAAGGCCCCAGCATTTT
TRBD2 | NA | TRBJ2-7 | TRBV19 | CASSTLPERETSYEQYF | TGTGCCAGTAGTACTTTACCCGAGCGGGAGACATCCTACGAGCAGTACTTC
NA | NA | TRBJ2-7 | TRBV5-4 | CASSYDGPPDEQYF | TGTGCCAGCAGCTACGACGGACCTCCGGACGAGCAGTACTTC
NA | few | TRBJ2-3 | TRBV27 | CASSPSGEITDTQYF | TGTGCCAGCAGCCCCTCGGGAGAGATCACAGATACGCAGTATTTT
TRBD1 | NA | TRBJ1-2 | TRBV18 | CASSPDRGDGYGYTF | TGTGCCAGCTCACCTGACAGGGGAGATGGCTATGGCTACACCTTC
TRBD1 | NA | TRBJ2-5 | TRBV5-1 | CASSYPGQLETQYF | TGCGCCAGCAGCTACCCGGGACAGCTAGAGACCCAGTACTTC
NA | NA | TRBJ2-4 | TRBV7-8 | CASSLGSGGKYF | TGTGCCAGCAGCTTAGGCTCGGGGGGCAAGTACTTC
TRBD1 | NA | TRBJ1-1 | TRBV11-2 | CASSPQGRTEAFF | TGTGCCAGCAGCCCACAGGGGCGAACTGAAGCTTTCTTT
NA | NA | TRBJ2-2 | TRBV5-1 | CASSLGTATNTGELFF | TGCGCCAGCAGCTTGGGGACCGCCACGAACACCGGGGAGCTGTTTTTT
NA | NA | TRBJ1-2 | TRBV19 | CASRDRDYGYTF | TGTGCCAGTAGGGACCGGGATTATGGCTACACCTTC
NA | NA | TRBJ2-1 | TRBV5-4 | CASSTEIYNEQFF | TGTGCCAGCAGCACCGAAATATACAATGAGCAGTTCTTC
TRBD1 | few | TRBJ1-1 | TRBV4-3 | CASSQGQGEAFF | TGCGCCAGCAGCCAAGGACAGGGTGAAGCTTTCTTT
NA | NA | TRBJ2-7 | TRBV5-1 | CASSLVGSGYEQYF | TGCGCCAGCAGTCTTGTGGGGAGCGGCTACGAGCAGTACTTC
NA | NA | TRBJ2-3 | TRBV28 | CASRSTDTQYF | TGTGCCAGCAGAAGCACAGATACGCAGTATTTT
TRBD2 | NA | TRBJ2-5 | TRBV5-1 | CASSLAWGGTQYF | TGCGCCAGCAGCTTGGCCTGGGGGGGGACCCAGTACTTC
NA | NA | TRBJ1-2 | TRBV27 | CASSLSGGRSYGYTF | TGTGCCAGCAGTTTATCGGGAGGGAGGAGCTATGGCTACACCTTC
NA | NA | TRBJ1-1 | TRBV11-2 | CASSLDSWYTEAFF | TGTGCCAGCAGCTTAGATTCGTGGTACACTGAAGCTTTCTTT
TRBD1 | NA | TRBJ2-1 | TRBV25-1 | CASRDQGQEEIF | TGTGCCAGCAGGGACCAAGGACAGGAGGAGATCTTC
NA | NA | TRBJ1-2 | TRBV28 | CASSGIDSYGYTF | TGTGCCAGCAGTGGGATAGACAGCTATGGCTACACCTTC
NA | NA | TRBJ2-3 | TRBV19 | CASTGGPFSSTDTQYF | TGTGCCAGTACCGGGGGGCCGTTTAGTAGCACAGATACGCAGTATTTT
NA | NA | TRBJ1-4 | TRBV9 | CASSFAGDSNEKLFF | TGTGCCAGCAGCTTTGCAGGGGATTCAAATGAAAAACTGTTTTTT
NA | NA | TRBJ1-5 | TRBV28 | CASSPQRYGQPQHF | TGTGCCAGCAGTCCGCAAAGATATGGTCAGCCCCAGCATTTT
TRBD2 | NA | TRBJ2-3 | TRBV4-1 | CASSPSLAGVADTQYF | TGCGCCAGCAGCCCATCTCTAGCGGGAGTGGCAGATACGCAGTATTTT
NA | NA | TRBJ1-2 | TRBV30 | CAWSGGGDDYGYTF | TGTGCCTGGTCTGGAGGGGGAGACGACTATGGCTACACCTTC
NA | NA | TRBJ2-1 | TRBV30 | CAWSPGATEFF | TGTGCCTGGAGTCCGGGGGCCACGGAGTTCTTC
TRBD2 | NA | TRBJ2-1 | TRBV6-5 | CASSGTRVLDEQFF | TGTGCCAGCAGCGGGACTAGGGTTTTGGATGAGCAGTTCTTC
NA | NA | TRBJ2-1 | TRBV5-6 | CASRSKYNEQFF | TGTGCCAGCAGAAGCAAATACAATGAGCAGTTCTTC